The subject of this entry is one TCR beta chain. Its matching antigen is unknown. The V end was cut by 2 bases, the J end by 2 bases, with 10 bases between. The CDR3 covers 14 residues. The germline V gene encodes CDR1 SGDLS and CDR2 YYNGEE. This entry belongs to a study of T cell responses to AZD1222 COVID-19 vaccine. Findings and limits, study-wide: Repertoires in all cases were sampled only once the peak T cell response had passed. Targets within unmutated variant regions were reportedly found for nearly half of spike-specific TCRs. Donors were largely white British and mainly female; clonal diversity was possibly underestimated.

Clones were sequenced by immunoSEQ multiplex PCR, and TCRdb holds only the in-frame ones, with some missing. The table has under 200,000 clones, 92% seen once. This receptor was obtained from an adult in good health. The specimen was peripheral blood, collected on day 0 of MenACWY control vaccination. The V call is TRBV9, the J call TRBJ1-2; D remains unclear. The CDR3 DNA follows: TGTGCCAGCAGCGTCTTGGATCCAAACTATGGCTACACCTTC. Translation gives CASSVLDPNYGYTF.